This TCR beta chain was documented in a study of Ad26.COV2.S vaccination and SARS-CoV-2 variants. Study-level background: It was the COV1001 Ad26.COV2.S trial arm that included the donor. General study results and limits: Substantial post-vaccination breadth of spike-specific CD8+ and CD4+ T cell responses was reported.

Treatment: some 19 received Ad26.COV2.S at low or high dose, single or two shots; five or six received placebo; per-sample allocation not given. Samples analyzed were those drawn on day 63 after the first vaccine or placebo injection. This CDR3 has 12 amino acids. Germline V lookup: CDR1 LGHNA, CDR2 YNFKEQ. V shed 1 base and J shed 4 bases, with 5 bases lying between them. This clone was seen only once. The antigen remains undetermined. The data were produced by immunoSEQ multiplex PCR, yet TCRdb's version contains in-frame clones alone and is incomplete. This sample has approximately 360,000 clones; 83% occur once, and the top ten carry just under 7.5%.

The sequence derives from a person between 18 and 59 years old who received the Ad26.COV2.S COVID-19 vaccine or a placebo. The rearrangement joins TRBV4-2 to TRBJ2-7; D gene unclear. This specimen consisted of peripheral blood, obtained in a trial of Ad26.COV2.S vaccine versus placebo. As DNA, the CDR3 is TGTGCCAGCAGCCAAGGGACGTACGAGCAGTACTTC. Residues: CASSQGTYEQYF.